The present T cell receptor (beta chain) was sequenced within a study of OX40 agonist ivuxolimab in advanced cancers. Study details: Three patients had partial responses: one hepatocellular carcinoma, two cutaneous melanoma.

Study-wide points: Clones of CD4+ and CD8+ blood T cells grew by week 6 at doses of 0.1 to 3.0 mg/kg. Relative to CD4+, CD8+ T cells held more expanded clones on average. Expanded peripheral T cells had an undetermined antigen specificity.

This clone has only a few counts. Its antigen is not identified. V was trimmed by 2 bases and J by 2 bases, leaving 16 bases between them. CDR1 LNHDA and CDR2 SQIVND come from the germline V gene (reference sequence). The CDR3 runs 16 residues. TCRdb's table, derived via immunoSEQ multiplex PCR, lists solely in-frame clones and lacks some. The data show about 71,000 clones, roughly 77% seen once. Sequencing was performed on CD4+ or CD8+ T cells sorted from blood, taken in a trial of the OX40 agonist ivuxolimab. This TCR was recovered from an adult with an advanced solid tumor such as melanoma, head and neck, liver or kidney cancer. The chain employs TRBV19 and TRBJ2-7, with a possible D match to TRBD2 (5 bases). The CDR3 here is CASSITPLARPYEQYF. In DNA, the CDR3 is TGTGCCAGTAGTATAACTCCGCTAGCTCGACCCTACGAGCAGTACTTC.